Reported below is one TCR beta chain. Which antigen it targets is not known. No quality values exist for individual bases; no much larger clone is one base distant. These data originate in a study of patients and donors after allogeneic stem cell transplantation (dated by TCRdb to 2020 to 2022). CDR1 MDHEN and CDR2 SYDVKM were looked up in the germline V gene. Spanning cysteine to phenylalanine, the CDR3 consists of 14 amino acids. Here the CDR3 DNA is all that survives: 42 bases in frame from base 1. V was cut back by 4 bases and J by 0 bases, leaving a gap of 10 bases between them. The library was built by means of RT-PCR. The instrument was a NextSeq 550. TCRdb ran its own pipeline on the public reads, namely fastp trimming at Q25 and MiXCR clone calling, and kept in-frame beta chains. One record per CDR3 amino acid sequence lists the most common genes and DNA. This sample has approximately 150,000 distinct CDR3 sequences in its table, and 30% of those were observed once. About 3% of the sample is held by the ten biggest clonotypes.

This receptor was identified in a human donor who was either an allogeneic HSCT recipient or a stem cell or donor lymphocyte infusion donor (not recorded which). It is not recorded whose cells these are; they may come from a transplant donor. The sequenced sample consisted of blood, either unsorted or a sorted T cell fraction (not recorded which). The rearranged chain carries TRBV28 and TRBJ2-7; the D gene identity is not certain. The DNA reads as follows: TGTGCCAGCAGTTGGGCCGCGAGCTCCTACGAGCAGTACTTC. This translates into CASSWAASSYEQYF.